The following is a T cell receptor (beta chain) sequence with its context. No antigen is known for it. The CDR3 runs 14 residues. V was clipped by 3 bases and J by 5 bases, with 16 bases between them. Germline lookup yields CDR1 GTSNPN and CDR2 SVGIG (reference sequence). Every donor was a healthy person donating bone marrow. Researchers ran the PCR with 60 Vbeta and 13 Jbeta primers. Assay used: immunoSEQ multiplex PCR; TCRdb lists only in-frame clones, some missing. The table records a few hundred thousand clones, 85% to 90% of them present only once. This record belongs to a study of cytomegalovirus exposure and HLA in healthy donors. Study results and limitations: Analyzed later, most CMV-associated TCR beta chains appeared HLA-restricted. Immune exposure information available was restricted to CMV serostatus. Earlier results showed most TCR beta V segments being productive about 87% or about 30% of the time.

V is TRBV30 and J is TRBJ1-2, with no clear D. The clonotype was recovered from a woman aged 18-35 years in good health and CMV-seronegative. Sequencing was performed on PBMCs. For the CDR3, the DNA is TGTGCCTGGAGCCAAGTCGTAAGGGAGTATGGCTACACCTTC. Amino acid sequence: CAWSQVVREYGYTF.